This T cell receptor beta chain was sequenced in a study of blood T cell repertoires in COVID-19. Looking at the study overall: Samples taken during acute and convalescent COVID-19 were collected in the United States, Italy and Spain. Nucleic acid was either cDNA or gDNA, and it came from T cells, B-cell-depleted T cells, or PBMCs.

Profiled with immunoSEQ multiplex PCR; TCRdb holds only in-frame clones, not every one. The top ten clones hold around two fifths of a sample with about 84,000 clones, around four fifths of them seen once. Sequences were obtained from peripheral blood. The receptor comes from a man of 80 years or more with active or convalescent COVID-19.

The CDR3 DNA reads as TGTGCCAGCAGCTTGGGGACCGGACACTACGAGCAGTACTTC. As protein: CASSLGTGHYEQYF. V is TRBV5-8 and J is TRBJ2-7, with D maybe TRBD1 (5 bases). V was trimmed by 0 bases and J by 3 bases, leaving 10 bases between them. CDR1 SGHTS and CDR2 YDEGEE come from the germline V gene. CDR3 length equals 14 residues.